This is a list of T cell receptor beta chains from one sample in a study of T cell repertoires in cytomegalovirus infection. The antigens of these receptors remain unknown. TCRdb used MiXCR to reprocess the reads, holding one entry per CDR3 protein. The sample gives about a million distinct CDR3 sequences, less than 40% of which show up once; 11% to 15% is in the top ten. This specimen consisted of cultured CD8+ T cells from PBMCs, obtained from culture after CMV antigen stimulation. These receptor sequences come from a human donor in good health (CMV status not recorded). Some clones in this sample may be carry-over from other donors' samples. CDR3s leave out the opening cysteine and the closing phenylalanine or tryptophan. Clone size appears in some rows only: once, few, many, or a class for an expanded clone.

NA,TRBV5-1,ASSPPGAGVYGYT
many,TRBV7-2,ASTLQGPRGTGELF
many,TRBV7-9,ASSARSTDTQY
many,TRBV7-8,ASSGAFDRGGNTQY
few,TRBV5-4,ASSGTSLYYDNEQF
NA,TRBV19,ASSIGGSAQH
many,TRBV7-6,ASSLAGEFQETQY
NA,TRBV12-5,ASGFGQEYNEQF
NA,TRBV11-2,ASSFGDTEQF
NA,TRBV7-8,ASSWGEGEWTGELF
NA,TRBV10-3,AISEGVSSYNEQF
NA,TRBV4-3,ASSQGGLAGDTQY
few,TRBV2,ASSEAGGGALSTDTQY
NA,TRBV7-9,ASSNRDWQETQY
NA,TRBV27,ASSPGTGPNYGYT
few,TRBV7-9,ASSPGMRVTSTDTQY
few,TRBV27,ASISSVGAF
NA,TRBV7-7,ASSVNRENEQF
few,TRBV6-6,ASSYSGGDRGSDTQY
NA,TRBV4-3,ASSQAAEGYTGELF
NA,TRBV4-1,ASQYTGDYNEQF